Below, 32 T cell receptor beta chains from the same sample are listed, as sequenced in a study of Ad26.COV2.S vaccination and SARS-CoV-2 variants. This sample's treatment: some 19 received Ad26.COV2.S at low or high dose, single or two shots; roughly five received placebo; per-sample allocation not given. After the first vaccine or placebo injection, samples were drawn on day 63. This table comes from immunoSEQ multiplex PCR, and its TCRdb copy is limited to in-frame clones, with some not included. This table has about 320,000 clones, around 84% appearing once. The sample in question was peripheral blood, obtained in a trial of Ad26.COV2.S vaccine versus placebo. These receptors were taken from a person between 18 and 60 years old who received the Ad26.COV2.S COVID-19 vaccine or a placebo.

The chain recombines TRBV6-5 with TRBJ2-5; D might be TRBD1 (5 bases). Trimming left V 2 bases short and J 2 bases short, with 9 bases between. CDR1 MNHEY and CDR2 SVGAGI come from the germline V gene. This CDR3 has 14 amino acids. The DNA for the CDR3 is TGTGCCAGCAGTTACCAGGGAAAACAAGAGACCCAGTACTTC. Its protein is CASSYQGKQETQYF.

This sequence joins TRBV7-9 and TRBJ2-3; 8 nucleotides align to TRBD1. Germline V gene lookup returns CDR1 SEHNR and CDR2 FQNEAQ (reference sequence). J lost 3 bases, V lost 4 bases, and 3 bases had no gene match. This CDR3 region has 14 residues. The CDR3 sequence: CASSSNRGTDTQYF. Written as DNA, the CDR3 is TGTGCCAGCAGCTCCAACAGGGGGACAGATACGCAGTATTTT.

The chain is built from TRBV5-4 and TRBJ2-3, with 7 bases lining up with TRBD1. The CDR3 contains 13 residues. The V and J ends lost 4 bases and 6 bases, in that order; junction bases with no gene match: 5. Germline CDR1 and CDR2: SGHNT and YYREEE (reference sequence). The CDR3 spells CASSQKGADTQYF. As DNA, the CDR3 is TGTGCCAGCAGCCAAAAGGGGGCGGATACGCAGTATTTT. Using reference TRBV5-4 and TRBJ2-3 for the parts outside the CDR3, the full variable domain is ETGVTQSPTHLIKTRGQQVTLRCSSQSGHNTVSWYQQALGQGPQFIFQYYREEENGRGNFPPRFSGLQFPNYSSELNVNALELDDSALYLCASSQKGADTQYFGPGTRLTVL.

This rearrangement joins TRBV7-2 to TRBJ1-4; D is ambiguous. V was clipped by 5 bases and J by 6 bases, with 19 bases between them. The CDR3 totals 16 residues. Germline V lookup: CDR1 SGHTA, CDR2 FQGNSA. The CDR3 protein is CASSISSWPSDEKLFF. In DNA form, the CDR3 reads TGTGCCAGCAGCATAAGTAGCTGGCCCTCGGATGAAAAACTGTTTTTT.

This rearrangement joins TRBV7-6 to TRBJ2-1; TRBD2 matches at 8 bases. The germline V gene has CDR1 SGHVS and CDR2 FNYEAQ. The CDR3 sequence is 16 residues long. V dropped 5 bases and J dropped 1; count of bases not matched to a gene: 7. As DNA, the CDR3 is TGTGCCAGCAGCCCCCGCGGGGGGCAGTCCTACAATGAGCAGTTCTTC. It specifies CASSPRGGQSYNEQFF.

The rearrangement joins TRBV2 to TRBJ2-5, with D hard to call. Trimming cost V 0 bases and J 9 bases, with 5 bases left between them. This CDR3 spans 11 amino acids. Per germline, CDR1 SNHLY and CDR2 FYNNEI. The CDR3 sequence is CASSEASSQYF. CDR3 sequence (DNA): TGTGCCAGCAGTGAAGCGAGTTCCCAGTACTTC.

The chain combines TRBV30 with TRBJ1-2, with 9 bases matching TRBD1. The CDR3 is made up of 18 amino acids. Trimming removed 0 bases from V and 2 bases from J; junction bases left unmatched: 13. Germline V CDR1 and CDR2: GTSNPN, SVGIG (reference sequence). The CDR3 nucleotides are TGTGCCTGGAGTGTACTATCCGGGACAGGGACCAGGAACTATGGCTACACCTTC. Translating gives CAWSVLSGTGTRNYGYTF.

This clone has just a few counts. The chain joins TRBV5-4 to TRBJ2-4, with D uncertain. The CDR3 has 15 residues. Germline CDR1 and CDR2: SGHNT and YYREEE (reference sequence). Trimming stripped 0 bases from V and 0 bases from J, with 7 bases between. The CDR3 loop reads CASSLDGLAKNIQYF. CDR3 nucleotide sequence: TGTGCCAGCAGCTTGGACGGGCTAGCCAAAAACATTCAGTACTTC.

CDR3 nucleotide sequence: TGTGCCAGCAGATTAATACGCAGGGGGGCGAACACTGAAGCTTTCTTT. Its protein is CASRLIRRGANTEAFF. J is TRBJ1-1 and V is TRBV7-8; 7 bases fit TRBD1. The V segment lost 6 bases and the J segment 1 base; nucleotides outside the gene matches: 11. Germline CDR1 SGHVS, CDR2 FQNEAQ. This CDR3 is built from 16 residues.

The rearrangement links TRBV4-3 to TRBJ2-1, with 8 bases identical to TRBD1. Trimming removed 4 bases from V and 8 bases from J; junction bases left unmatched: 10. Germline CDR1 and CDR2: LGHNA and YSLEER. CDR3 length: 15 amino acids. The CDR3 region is CASSLRGLTIDEQFF. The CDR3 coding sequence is TGCGCCAGCAGCCTCAGGGGGCTAACAATTGATGAGCAGTTCTTC.

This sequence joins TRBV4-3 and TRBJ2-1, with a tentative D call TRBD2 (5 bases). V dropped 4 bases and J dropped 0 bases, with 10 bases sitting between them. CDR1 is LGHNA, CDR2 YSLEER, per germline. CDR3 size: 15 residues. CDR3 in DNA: TGCGCCAGCAGCCTAGAGGGAAACTCCTACAATGAGCAGTTCTTC. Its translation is CASSLEGNSYNEQFF.

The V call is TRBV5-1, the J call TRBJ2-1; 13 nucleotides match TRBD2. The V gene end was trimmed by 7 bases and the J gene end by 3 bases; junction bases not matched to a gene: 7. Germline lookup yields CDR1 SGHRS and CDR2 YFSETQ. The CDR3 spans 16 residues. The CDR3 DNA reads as TGCGCCAGCTTGGGACTAGCGGGGCGAGACTACAATGAGCAGTTCTTC. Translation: CASLGLAGRDYNEQFF.

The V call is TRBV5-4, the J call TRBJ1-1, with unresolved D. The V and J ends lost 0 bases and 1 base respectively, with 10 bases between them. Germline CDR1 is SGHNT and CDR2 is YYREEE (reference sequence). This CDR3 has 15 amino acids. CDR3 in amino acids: CASSLVAESNTEAFF. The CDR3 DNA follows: TGTGCCAGCAGCTTGGTGGCAGAGTCGAACACTGAAGCTTTCTTT.

The CDR3 bases are TGTGCCGTCCTAAAGGACCCTAACACTGAAGCTTTCTTT. This encodes CAVLKDPNTEAFF. The chain carries TRBV10-3 and TRBJ1-1; no definite D call. CDR1 is ENHRY and CDR2 is SYGVKD in the germline V gene. Trimming pared 11 bases from V and 2 bases from J, leaving 15 bases between. The CDR3 is 13 residues long.

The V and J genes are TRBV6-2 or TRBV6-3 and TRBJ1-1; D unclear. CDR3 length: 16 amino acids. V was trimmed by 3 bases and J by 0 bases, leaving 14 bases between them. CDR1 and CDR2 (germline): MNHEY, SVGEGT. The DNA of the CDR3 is TGTGCCAGCAGTTATTTTATGGGGAGCATGAACACTGAAGCTTTCTTT. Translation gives CASSYFMGSMNTEAFF.

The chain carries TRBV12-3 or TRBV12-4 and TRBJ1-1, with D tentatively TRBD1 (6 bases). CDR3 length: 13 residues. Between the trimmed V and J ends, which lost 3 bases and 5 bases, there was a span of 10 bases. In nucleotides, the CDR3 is TGTGCCAGCAGTTTCAGGGGTAGGACTGAAGCTTTCTTT. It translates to CASSFRGRTEAFF.

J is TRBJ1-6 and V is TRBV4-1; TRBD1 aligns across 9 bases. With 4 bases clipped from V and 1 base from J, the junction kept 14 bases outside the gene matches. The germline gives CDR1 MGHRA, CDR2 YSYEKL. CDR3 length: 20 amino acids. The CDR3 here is CASSREQGAAGRSYNSPLHF. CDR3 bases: TGCGCCAGCAGCCGAGAACAGGGGGCGGCGGGGAGATCCTATAATTCACCCCTCCACTTT.

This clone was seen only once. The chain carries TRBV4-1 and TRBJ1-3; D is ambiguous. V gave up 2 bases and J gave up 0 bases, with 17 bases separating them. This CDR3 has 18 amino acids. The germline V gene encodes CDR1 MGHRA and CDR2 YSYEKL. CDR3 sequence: CASSQQRAGRTSGNTIYF. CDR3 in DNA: TGCGCCAGCAGCCAACAGCGTGCGGGCAGAACCTCTGGAAACACCATATATTTT.

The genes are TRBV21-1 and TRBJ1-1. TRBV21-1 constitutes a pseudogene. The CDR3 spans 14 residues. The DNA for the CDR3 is TGTGCCAGCAAACCGGGCTCCTCGAACACTGAAGCTTTCTTT. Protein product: CASKPGSSNTEAFF.

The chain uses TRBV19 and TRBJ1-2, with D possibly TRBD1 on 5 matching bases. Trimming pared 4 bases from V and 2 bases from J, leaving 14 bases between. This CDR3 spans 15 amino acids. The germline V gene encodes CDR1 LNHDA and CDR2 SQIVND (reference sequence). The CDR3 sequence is CASSRAGRPNYGYTF. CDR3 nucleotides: TGTGCCAGTAGTAGGGCGGGACGGCCCAACTATGGCTACACCTTC.

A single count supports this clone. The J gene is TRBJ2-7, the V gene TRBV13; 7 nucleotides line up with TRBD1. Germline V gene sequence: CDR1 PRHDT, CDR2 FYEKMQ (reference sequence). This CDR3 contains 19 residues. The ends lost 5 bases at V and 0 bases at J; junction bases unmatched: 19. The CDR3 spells CASSTGTVGGGYNSYEQYF. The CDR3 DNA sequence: TGTGCCAGCAGCACAGGGACAGTAGGTGGTGGGTACAACTCCTACGAGCAGTACTTC.

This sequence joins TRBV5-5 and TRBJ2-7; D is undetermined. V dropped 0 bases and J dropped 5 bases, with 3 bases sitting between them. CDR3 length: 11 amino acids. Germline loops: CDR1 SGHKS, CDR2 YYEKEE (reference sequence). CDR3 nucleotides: TGTGCCAGCAGCTTGGTGAACGAGCAGTACTTC. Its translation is CASSLVNEQYF.

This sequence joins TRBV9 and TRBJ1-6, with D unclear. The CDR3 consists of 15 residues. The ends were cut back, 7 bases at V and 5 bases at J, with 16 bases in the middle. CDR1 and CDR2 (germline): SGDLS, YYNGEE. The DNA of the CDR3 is TGTGCCAGCGGTCCTGGGTCCTCAAATAATTCACCCCTCCACTTT. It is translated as CASGPGSSNNSPLHF.

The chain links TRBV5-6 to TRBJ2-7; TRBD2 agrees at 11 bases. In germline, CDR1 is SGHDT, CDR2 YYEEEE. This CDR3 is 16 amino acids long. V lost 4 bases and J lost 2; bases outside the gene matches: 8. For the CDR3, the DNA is TGTGCCAGCAGCCTGGAAGGGACTAGCGGTCCCTACGAGCAGTACTTC. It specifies CASSLEGTSGPYEQYF.

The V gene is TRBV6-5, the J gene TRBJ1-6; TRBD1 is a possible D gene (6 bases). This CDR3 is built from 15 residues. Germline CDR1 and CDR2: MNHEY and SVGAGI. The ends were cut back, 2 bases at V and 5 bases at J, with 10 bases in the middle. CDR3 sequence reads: CASSYRTADNSPLHF. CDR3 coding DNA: TGTGCCAGCAGTTACAGGACAGCTGATAATTCACCCCTCCACTTT.

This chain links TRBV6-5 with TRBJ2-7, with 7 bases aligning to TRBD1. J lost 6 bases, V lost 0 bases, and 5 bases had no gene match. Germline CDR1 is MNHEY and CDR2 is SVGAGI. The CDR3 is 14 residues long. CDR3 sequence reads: CASSYSTGVVEQYF. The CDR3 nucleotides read TGTGCCAGCAGTTACTCTACAGGGGTGGTCGAGCAGTACTTC.

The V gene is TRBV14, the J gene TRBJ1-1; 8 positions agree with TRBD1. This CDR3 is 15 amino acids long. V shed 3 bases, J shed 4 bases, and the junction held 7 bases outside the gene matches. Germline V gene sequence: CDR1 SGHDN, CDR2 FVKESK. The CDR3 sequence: CASSQRGTGGTEAFF. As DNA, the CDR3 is TGTGCCAGCAGCCAGAGGGGAACAGGGGGCACTGAAGCTTTCTTT. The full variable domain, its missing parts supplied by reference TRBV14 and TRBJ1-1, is EAGVTQFPSHSVIEKGQTVTLRCDPISGHDNLYWYRRVMGKEIKFLLHFVKESKQDESGMPNNRFLAERTGGTYSTLKVQPAELEDSGVYFCASSQRGTGGTEAFFGQGTRLTVV.

The CDR3 reads CASSVGASGKETQYF. CDR3 DNA: TGTGCCAGCAGCGTGGGGGCTAGCGGGAAAGAGACCCAGTACTTC. The V gene is TRBV9, the J gene TRBJ2-5; 9 bases agree with TRBD2. Germline assignment: CDR1 SGDLS and CDR2 YYNGEE. The junction had 5 bases not matched to a gene; V was cut back by 2 bases and J by 3 bases. The CDR3 length is 15 residues.

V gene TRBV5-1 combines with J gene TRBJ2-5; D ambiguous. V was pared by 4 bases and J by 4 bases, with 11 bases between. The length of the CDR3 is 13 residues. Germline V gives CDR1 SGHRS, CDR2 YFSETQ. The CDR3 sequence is CASSLPDAETQYF. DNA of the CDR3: TGCGCCAGCAGCCTACCGGACGCAGAGACCCAGTACTTC. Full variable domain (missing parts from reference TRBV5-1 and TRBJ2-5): KAGVTQTPRYLIKTRGQQVTLSCSPISGHRSVSWYQQTPGQGLQFLFEYFSETQRNKGNFPGRFSGRQFSNSRSEMNVSTLELGDSALYLCASSLPDAETQYFGPGTRLLVL.

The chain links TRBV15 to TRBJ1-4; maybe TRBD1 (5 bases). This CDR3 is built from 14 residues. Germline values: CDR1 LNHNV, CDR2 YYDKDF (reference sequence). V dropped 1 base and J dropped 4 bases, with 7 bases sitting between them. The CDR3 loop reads CATSRGGFNEKLFF. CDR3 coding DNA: TGTGCCACCAGCAGAGGGGGCTTTAATGAAAAACTGTTTTTT.

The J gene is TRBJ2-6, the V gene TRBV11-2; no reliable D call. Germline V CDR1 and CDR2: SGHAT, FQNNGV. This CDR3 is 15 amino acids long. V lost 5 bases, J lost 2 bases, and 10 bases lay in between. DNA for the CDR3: TGTGCCAGCAGCCTAACACTTCCTGGGGCCAACGTCCTGACTTTC. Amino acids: CASSLTLPGANVLTF.

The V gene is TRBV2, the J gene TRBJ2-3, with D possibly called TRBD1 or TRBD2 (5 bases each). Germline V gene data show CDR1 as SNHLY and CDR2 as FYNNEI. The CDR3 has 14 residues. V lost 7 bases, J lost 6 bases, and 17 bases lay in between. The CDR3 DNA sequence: TGTGCCAGCACCCTGGCCGAGGGGCGGGATACGCAGTATTTT. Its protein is CASTLAEGRDTQYF.